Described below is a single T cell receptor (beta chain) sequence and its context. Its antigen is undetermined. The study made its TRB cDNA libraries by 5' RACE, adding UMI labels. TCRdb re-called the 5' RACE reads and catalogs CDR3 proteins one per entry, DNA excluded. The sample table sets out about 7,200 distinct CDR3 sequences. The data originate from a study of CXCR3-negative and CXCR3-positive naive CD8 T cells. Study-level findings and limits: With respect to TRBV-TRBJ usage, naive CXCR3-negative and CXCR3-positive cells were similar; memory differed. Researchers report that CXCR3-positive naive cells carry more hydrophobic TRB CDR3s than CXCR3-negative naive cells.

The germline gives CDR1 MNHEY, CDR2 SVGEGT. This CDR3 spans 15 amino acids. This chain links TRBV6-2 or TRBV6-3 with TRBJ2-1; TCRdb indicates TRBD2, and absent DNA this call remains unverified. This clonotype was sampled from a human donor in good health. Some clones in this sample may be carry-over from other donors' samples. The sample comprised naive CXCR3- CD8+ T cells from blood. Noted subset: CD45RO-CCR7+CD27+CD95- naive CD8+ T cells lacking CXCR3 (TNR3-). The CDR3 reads CASSYPADIYNEQFF.